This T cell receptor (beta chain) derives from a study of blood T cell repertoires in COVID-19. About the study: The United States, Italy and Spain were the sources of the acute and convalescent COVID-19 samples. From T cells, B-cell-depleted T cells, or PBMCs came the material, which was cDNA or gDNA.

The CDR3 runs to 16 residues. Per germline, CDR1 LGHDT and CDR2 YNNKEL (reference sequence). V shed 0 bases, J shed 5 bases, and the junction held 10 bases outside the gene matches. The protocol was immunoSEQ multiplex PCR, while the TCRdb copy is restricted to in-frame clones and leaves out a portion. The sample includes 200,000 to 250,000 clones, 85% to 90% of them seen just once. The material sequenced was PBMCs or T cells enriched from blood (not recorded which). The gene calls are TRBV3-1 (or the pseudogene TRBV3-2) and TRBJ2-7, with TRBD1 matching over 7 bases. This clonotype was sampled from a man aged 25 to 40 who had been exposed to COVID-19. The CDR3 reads CASSQDSRHRGNEQYF. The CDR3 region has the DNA TGTGCCAGCAGCCAAGATTCTCGGCACAGGGGTAACGAGCAGTACTTC.